This TCR beta chain was documented in a study of blood T cell repertoires in COVID-19. About the study: T cells, B-cell-depleted T cells, or PBMCs supplied cDNA or gDNA.

Participants spanned ages 18 to 89 years and resided in 20 to 30 US areas. CDR3 size: 12 residues. Germline V CDR1 and CDR2: GTSNPN, SVGIG (reference sequence). With V trimmed by 7 bases and J by 5 bases, 7 bases remained unmatched. As handled by the study authors: Reference gene primer amplification in the assay estimated nucleated cell counts. Libraries were prepared by immunoSEQ multiplex PCR; TCRdb keeps only in-frame clonotypes and omits some of them. V, J and clone size derive from that table, while D and trimming were established from the DNA sequence. The sample carries 140,000 to 150,000 clones, almost 85% recorded once.

The sample comprised PBMCs or T cells enriched from blood (not recorded which). The receptor comes from a woman aged 45-60 years with acute COVID-19. The chain joins TRBV30 to TRBJ1-2, with 7 bases aligning to TRBD1. The CDR3, as DNA: TGTGCCTCGGATAAACAGGGGTATGGCTACACCTTC. It is translated as CASDKQGYGYTF.